This T cell receptor beta chain was documented in a study of CD8 T cells in Susac syndrome. RNA totalling roughly 0.45 to 1 ug underwent reverse transcription with random hexamers. One entry per CDR3 protein results from TCRdb running MiXCR on the immunoSEQ multiplex PCR reads. The sample carries 130,000 or so distinct CDR3 sequences, roughly 92% recorded once. The CDR3 length is 15 residues. Germline trimming cut 7 bases from V and 4 bases from J; bases unmatched to any gene: 7. Germline loops: CDR1 MNHEY, CDR2 SMNVEV (reference sequence). This clonotype was detected once. Sequencing targeted TCR beta in T cells from blood (CD8+ and CD4+).

The TCR comes from a human donor in good health. The specimen was CD4+ T cells from PBMCs. The chain has TRBV27 and TRBJ2-2, with 9 nucleotides matching TRBD2. The CDR3 DNA reads TGTGCCAGCAAGGCGGGACTAGCTCGCACCGGGGAGCTGTTTTTT. The encoded protein is CASKAGLARTGELFF.